This T cell receptor beta chain was identified during a study of patients and donors after allogeneic stem cell transplantation. This clonotype turned up a few times. Germline assignment: CDR1 ENHRY and CDR2 SYGVKD. The CDR3 has 15 residues. The J segment lost 2 bases and the V segment lost 6 bases, leaving 6 bases of the junction unmatched. From the RT-PCR reads, TCRdb called clonotypes with MiXCR, one entry per CDR3 protein. The sample shows over 400,000 distinct CDR3 sequences, around 16% of them seen only once. The sample taken for sequencing was blood, either unsorted or a sorted T cell fraction (not recorded which). The chain combines TRBV10-3 with TRBJ2-3; the match to TRBD2 covers 9 bases. The TCR sequence derives from a human donor who was either an allogeneic HSCT recipient or a stem cell or donor lymphocyte infusion donor (not recorded which). It is not recorded whose cells these are; they may come from a transplant donor. CDR3 loop: CAIRDLAGATDTQYF. As DNA, the CDR3 is TGTGCCATCAGAGATTTAGCGGGGGCCACAGATACGCAGTATTTT.